A selection of T cell receptor beta chains follows, all from one sample in a study of T-cell reconstitution after alpha-beta-depleted transplantation in children. TCRdb independently ran MiXCR on the PCR reads; one entry per CDR3 protein. The sample holds fewer than 550,000 distinct CDR3 sequences, roughly 11% seen once. The material sequenced was PBMCs, mostly from graft donor cells, taken 180 days after TCRalphabeta/CD19-depleted stem cell transplant. The receptors stem from a female patient aged 2-9 years who had a stem cell transplant for aplastic anemia, so the T cells may come from the graft donor. Both conserved end residues are part of each CDR3. D genes are given only for firm matches. Some rows mark clone size as missing; the rest say once, few, many or name a class of expanded clone.

CDR3 | DNA | size | J | D | V
CASSPGHLTGELFF | TGTGCCAGCAGCCCGGGACACCTCACCGGGGAGCTGTTTTTT | many | TRBJ2-2 | . | TRBV14
CASSLLTVTTGELFF | TGTGCCAGCAGCTTACTGACAGTTACCACCGGGGAGCTGTTTTTT | many | TRBJ2-2 | . | TRBV7-2
CATGRGPPYEQYF | TGTGCCACTGGGAGGGGCCCACCCTACGAGCAGTACTTC | . | TRBJ2-7 | TRBD2 | TRBV27
CASSSLGRRNQPQHF | TGTGCCAGCAGTTCCTTGGGCAGACGAAATCAGCCCCAGCATTTT | few | TRBJ1-5 | . | TRBV28
CSVGAGGPTNEQFF | TGCAGCGTTGGGGCGGGAGGGCCAACGAATGAGCAGTTCTTC | . | TRBJ2-1 | TRBD2 | TRBV29-1
CASSLRLAGYNEQFF | TGTGCCAGCAGCTTACGCCTAGCGGGGTACAATGAGCAGTTCTTC | many | TRBJ2-1 | TRBD2 | TRBV12-3/TRBV12-4
CSAEARGSSYNEQFF | TGCAGCGCTGAAGCACGGGGGAGCTCCTACAATGAGCAGTTCTTC | few | TRBJ2-1 | . | TRBV29-1
CASSQASFWSSEKLFF | TGTGCCAGCAGCCAAGCCTCTTTCTGGTCTAGTGAAAAACTGTTTTTT | few | TRBJ1-4 | . | TRBV14
CAISTTNNEQFF | TGTGCCATCAGCACTACCAACAATGAGCAGTTCTTC | many | TRBJ2-1 | . | TRBV10-3
CASSLEAGANVLTF | TGCGCCAGCAGCTTGGAAGCCGGGGCCAACGTCCTGACTTTC | few | TRBJ2-6 | . | TRBV5-1
CASSTGTGVYGYTF | TGCGCCAGCAGCACCGGGACAGGCGTCTATGGCTACACCTTC | many | TRBJ1-2 | TRBD1 | TRBV5-1
CASSITNYEQYF | TGTGCCAGCAGTATTACAAACTACGAGCAGTACTTC | . | TRBJ2-7 | . | TRBV28
CASEVGSGLKFF | TGTGCCAGCGAAGTGGGATCGGGTTTAAAGTTCTTC | many | TRBJ2-1 | . | TRBV28
CASTLGQGLNQPQHF | TGTGCCAGCACCCTCGGACAGGGCCTTAATCAGCCCCAGCATTTT | many | TRBJ1-5 | TRBD1 | TRBV12-3/TRBV12-4
CASRPSWGDTEAFF | TGTGCCAGCAGACCCTCTTGGGGGGACACTGAAGCTTTCTTT | many | TRBJ1-1 | . | TRBV6-2/TRBV6-3
CSARSLTAKEAFF | TGCAGTGCTAGAAGTCTGACAGCAAAAGAAGCTTTCTTT | . | TRBJ1-1 | . | TRBV20-1
CASSLRGQGNEKLFF | TGCGCCAGCAGCCTCAGGGGACAGGGAAATGAAAAACTGTTTTTT | . | TRBJ1-4 | TRBD1 | TRBV5-1
CASSPTWPGEAKNIQYF | TGTGCCAGCAGCCCAACCTGGCCGGGGGAGGCCAAAAACATTCAGTACTTC | few | TRBJ2-4 | . | TRBV13
CASSHTAGRDQPQHF | TGCGCCAGCAGCCACACAGCCGGGCGGGATCAGCCCCAGCATTTT | many | TRBJ1-5 | . | TRBV5-1
CASSLLGQPYGYTF | TGTGCCAGCAGCTTGCTGGGACAGCCTTATGGCTACACCTTC | few | TRBJ1-2 | TRBD1 | TRBV7-2
CASSFRDPGTAPYGYTF | TGTGCCAGCAGTTTCAGGGACCCCGGGACAGCCCCCTATGGCTACACCTTC | few | TRBJ1-2 | TRBD1 | TRBV27
CASSTGTGGWNEQFF | TGTGCCAGCAGTACCGGGACAGGGGGATGGAATGAGCAGTTCTTC | few | TRBJ2-1 | TRBD1 | TRBV6-1
CASSPVLATEAFF | TGTGCCAGCTCACCAGTTCTGGCCACTGAAGCTTTCTTT | few | TRBJ1-1 | . | TRBV18
CASLGARGPEAFF | TGTGCCAGCCTGGGAGCAAGGGGCCCTGAAGCTTTCTTT | . | TRBJ1-1 | . | TRBV28